One TCR beta chain is described in this entry. Its antigen is as yet unknown. A read error may produce the germline difference seen at one junction end. The study ran its PCR with 60 Vbeta and 13 Jbeta primers. Only in-frame clones appear in the TCRdb table, and some are missing; sequencing was by immunoSEQ multiplex PCR. The data contain some 130,000 clones, 80% of them singletons. This record belongs to a study of cytomegalovirus exposure and HLA in healthy donors. The wider study: There were 70 million to 95 million unique TCRs (from HLA-typed donors) in an early data release.

The germline gives CDR1 MGHRA, CDR2 YSYEKL. CDR3 length: 15 amino acids. General study points: One cluster of highly shared sequence variants probably arose as a sequencing artifact. As a later analysis showed, a missense DCLRE1C variant was linked to trimming of TCR beta V- and J-genes.

Sequenced sample: PBMCs. This sequence originates from a woman aged 35 to 49 in good health and CMV-seronegative. This chain uses TRBV4-1 with TRBJ1-4; the D gene is possibly TRBD1 (5 bases). The DNA of the CDR3 is TGTGCCAGCAGCCAAGTGCCGGGGGAGGGTGAAAAACTGTTTTTT. Translating it yields CASSQVPGEGEKLFF.